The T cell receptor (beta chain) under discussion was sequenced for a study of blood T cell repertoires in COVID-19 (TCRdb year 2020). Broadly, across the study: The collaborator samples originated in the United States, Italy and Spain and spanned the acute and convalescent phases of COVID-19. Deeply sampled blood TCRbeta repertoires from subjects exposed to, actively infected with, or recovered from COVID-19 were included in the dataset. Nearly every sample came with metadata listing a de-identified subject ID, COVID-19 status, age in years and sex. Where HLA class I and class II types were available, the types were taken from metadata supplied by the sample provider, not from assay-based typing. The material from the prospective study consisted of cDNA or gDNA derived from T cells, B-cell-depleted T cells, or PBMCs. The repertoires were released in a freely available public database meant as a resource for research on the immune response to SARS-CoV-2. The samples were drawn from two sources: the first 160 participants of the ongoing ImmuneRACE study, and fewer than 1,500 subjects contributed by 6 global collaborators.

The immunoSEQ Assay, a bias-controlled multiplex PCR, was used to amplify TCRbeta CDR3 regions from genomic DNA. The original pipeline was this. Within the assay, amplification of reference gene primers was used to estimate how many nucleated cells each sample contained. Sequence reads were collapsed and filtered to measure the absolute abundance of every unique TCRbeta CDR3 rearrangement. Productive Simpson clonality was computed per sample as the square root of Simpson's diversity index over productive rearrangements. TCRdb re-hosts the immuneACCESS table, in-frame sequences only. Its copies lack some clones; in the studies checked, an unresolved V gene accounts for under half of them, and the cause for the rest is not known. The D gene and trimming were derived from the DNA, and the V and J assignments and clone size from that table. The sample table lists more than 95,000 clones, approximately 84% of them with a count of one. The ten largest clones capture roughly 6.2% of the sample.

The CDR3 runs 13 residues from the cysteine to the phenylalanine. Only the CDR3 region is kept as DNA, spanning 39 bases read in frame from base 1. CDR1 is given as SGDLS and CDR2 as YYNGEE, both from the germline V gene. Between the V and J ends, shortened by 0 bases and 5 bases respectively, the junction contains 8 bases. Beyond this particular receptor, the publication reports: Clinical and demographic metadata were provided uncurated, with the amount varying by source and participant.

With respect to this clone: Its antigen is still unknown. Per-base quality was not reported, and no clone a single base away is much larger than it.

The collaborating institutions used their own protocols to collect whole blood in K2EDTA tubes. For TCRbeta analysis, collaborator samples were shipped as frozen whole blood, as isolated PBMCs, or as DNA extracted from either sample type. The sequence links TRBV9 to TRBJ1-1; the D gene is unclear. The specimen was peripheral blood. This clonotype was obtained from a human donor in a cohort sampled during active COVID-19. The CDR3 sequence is CASSVATATEAFF. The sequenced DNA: TGTGCCAGCAGCGTAGCTACTGCGACTGAAGCTTTCTTT.